The 13 T cell receptor beta chains below come from one sample, sequenced in a study of OX40 agonist ivuxolimab in advanced cancers. Library preparation was by the immunoSEQ multiplex PCR assay. This immuneACCESS table, as held by TCRdb, lists in-frame sequences with V and J called but not all clones. Of the missing ones, under half trace to an unresolved V gene in checked studies; the others have no known cause. Present in this sample are 70,000 or so clones, about 90% of which were seen just once. About 2.1% of the sample rests with the top ten. Sequencing used CD4+ or CD8+ T cells sorted from blood, obtained in a trial of the OX40 agonist ivuxolimab. These receptors were obtained from an adult with an advanced solid tumor such as melanoma, head and neck, liver or kidney cancer.

The chain recombines TRBV5-1 with TRBJ1-1, with TRBD1 as a possible D gene (5 bases). CDR1 is SGHRS and CDR2 is YFSETQ in the germline V gene. The CDR3 has 13 amino acids. The germline V and J ends were trimmed by 4 bases and 2 bases, with 9 bases remaining between them. The CDR3 loop is CASSLQGNTEAFF. CDR3 in DNA: TGCGCCAGCAGCCTTCAGGGAAACACTGAAGCTTTCTTT.

The chain combines TRBV30 with TRBJ1-1; tentative D call: TRBD1 (6 bases). The V gene lost 0 bases and the J gene lost 5 bases, with 13 bases spanning the gap. CDR3 size: 14 residues. CDR1 and CDR2 (germline): GTSNPN, SVGIG (reference sequence). Written as DNA, the CDR3 is TGTGCCTGGAGTGTACTAGGGGGGCGAACTGAAGCTTTCTTT. Its translation is CAWSVLGGRTEAFF.

A remark on this clone: No DNA is shown, since the ends of the CDR3 on it are uncertain; the CDR3 is the one TCRdb lists. The CDR3 loop is CASSSSNRQGKFQETQYF. The V and J genes are TRBV27 and TRBJ2-5; the table's D gene call, TRBD1, was not cross checked with the DNA. CDR1 MNHEY and CDR2 SMNVEV come from the germline V gene (reference sequence). With termini counted, the CDR3 has 18 amino acids.

This clone was seen only a few times. The chain combines TRBV5-1 with TRBJ1-2; D is unresolved. CDR3 length: 14 residues. V lost 0 bases, J lost 3 bases, and 9 bases lay in between. Germline V lookup: CDR1 SGHRS, CDR2 YFSETQ. CDR3 protein: CASSLGHGDYGYTF. The CDR3 DNA reads TGCGCCAGCAGCTTGGGCCACGGGGACTATGGCTACACCTTC.

The rearrangement links TRBV6-1 to TRBJ2-2; possible D gene TRBD1, 6 bases. V lost 6 bases and J 0 bases, leaving 11 bases between the germline ends. The germline CDR1 and CDR2 sequences are MNHNS and SASEGT. This CDR3 has 15 amino acids. The CDR3 DNA is TGTGCCAGCAGGCAGGGGACCGCGAACACCGGGGAGCTGTTTTTT. Its translation is CASRQGTANTGELFF.

This clone was seen once. The chain carries TRBV5-5 and TRBJ1-1; D may be TRBD1 (6 bases). V lost 2 bases, J lost 2 bases, and 13 bases lay in between. The CDR3 contains 15 residues. Germline V gene sequence: CDR1 SGHKS, CDR2 YYEKEE (reference sequence). CDR3: CASSFGGTSNTEAFF. The CDR3 DNA follows: TGTGCCAGCAGCTTCGGCGGGACAAGTAACACTGAAGCTTTCTTT.

The chain recombines TRBV7-2 with TRBJ2-5; 8 bases line up with TRBD2. Germline assignment: CDR1 SGHTA and CDR2 FQGNSA. V shed 2 bases, J shed 5 bases, and the junction held 13 bases outside the gene matches. The CDR3 loop spans 17 amino acids. CDR3 in amino acids: CASSLNRMSGSSETQYF. The CDR3 nucleotides are TGTGCCAGCAGCTTAAATCGGATGAGCGGGAGCTCCGAGACCCAGTACTTC.

The table lists this clone with a few counts. The chain couples TRBV27 to TRBJ1-6; D call uncertain. Germline CDR1 reads MNHEY; CDR2 reads SMNVEV (reference sequence). V lost 4 bases, J lost 0 bases, and 7 bases lay in between. The CDR3 is 15 residues long. CDR3 bases: TGTGCCAGCAGTTACTACCTCTCCTATAATTCACCCCTCCACTTT. Translation: CASSYYLSYNSPLHF.

This chain connects TRBV19 to TRBJ1-1, with D unresolved. Per germline, CDR1 LNHDA and CDR2 SQIVND (reference sequence). The CDR3 totals 13 residues. Deletions cut 3 bases from V and 8 bases from J, with 13 bases between. Here the CDR3 DNA reads TGTGCCAGTAGTATGACGGCGCGGCGCGAAGCTTTCTTT. Translated: CASSMTARREAFF.

The chain recombines TRBV6-1 with TRBJ1-1, with 9 bases lining up with TRBD1. With V trimmed by 6 bases and J by 4 bases, 6 bases remained unmatched. Germline-derived CDR1 and CDR2 are MNHNS and SASEGT. This CDR3 contains 14 residues. The CDR3 bases are TGTGCCAGCAGGAGGACAGGGGAAATCACTGAAGCTTTCTTT. Translated, it gives CASRRTGEITEAFF.

This clone was seen only once. The genes are TRBV18 and TRBJ2-7; 10 bases are shared with TRBD1. Trimming removed 5 bases from V and 1 base from J; junction bases left unmatched: 5. CDR3 length: 15 residues. CDR1 is KGHSH and CDR2 is LQKENI in the germline V gene. Here the CDR3 reads CASSADRGMSYEQYF. The CDR3 nucleotides read TGTGCCAGCTCAGCGGACAGGGGGATGTCCTACGAGCAGTACTTC. The whole variable domain, remainder taken from reference TRBV18 and TRBJ2-7, is NAGVMQNPRHLVRRRGQEARLRCSPMKGHSHVYWYRQLPEEGLKFMVYLQKENIIDESGMPKERFSAEFPKEGPSILRIQQVVRGDSAAYFCASSADRGMSYEQYFGPGTRLTVT.

The chain has TRBV6-5 and TRBJ2-5; 7 bases align to TRBD1. V was pared by 6 bases and J by 5 bases, with 9 bases of the junction left unmatched. This CDR3 has 14 amino acids. CDR1 is MNHEY and CDR2 is SVGAGI in the germline V gene. The CDR3 nucleotides are TGTGCCAGCAGACGGGACGGGACAGTTGAGACCCAGTACTTC. It encodes CASRRDGTVETQYF.

The chain employs TRBV11-2 and TRBJ2-1, with TRBD2 identical over 11 bases. Unmatched junction bases numbered 2, after V lost 3 bases and J lost 7 bases. CDR3 length: 14 residues. Germline V gene sequence: CDR1 SGHAT, CDR2 FQNNGV. Here the CDR3 DNA reads TGTGCCAGCAGCTTTAGCGGGGGGGTAAATGAGCAGTTCTTC. Translated: CASSFSGGVNEQFF.